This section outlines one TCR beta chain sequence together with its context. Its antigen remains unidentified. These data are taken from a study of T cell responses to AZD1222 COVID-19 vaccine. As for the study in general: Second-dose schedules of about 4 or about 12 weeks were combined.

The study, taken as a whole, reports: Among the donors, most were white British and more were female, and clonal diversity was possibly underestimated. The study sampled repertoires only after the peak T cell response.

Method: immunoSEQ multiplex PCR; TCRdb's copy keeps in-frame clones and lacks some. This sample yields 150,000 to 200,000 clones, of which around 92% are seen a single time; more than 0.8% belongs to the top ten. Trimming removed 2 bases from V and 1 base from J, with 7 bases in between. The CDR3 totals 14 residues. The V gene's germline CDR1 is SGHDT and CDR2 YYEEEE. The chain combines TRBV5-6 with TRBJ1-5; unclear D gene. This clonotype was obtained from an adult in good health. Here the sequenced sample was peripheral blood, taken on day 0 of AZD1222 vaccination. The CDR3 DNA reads TGTGCCAGCAGCTTAGGTTTGAGCAATCAGCCCCAGCATTTT. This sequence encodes CASSLGLSNQPQHF.